Listed here is a single T cell receptor beta chain. The target antigen is unknown. This sample was taken from a study of shared clonotypes between healthy human individuals. Germline V gene lookup returns CDR1 SQVTM and CDR2 ANQGSEA. Trimming stripped 4 bases from V and 3 bases from J, with 13 bases between. The CDR3 sequence is 13 residues long. In the sorted-subset replicate PCRs, approximately 200 ng DNA, 30,000 or so T cell genomes, was used. Repertoires were generated with immunoSEQ multiplex PCR, while TCRdb's copy carries only in-frame clones and drops some. The sample lists a few hundred thousand clones, more than 60% seen once, with around 9.3% in the top ten. Whole-study results and caveats: How much donors shared clonotypes was expected to be affected by sequencing depth. A reduction in generation probabilities was seen for non-shared clonotypes relative to those shared by all four donors. Naive CD4 clonotypes were shared across a handful of donors at 5% to 6%.

The V gene is TRBV29-1, the J gene TRBJ2-7; TRBD1 is a possible D gene (5 bases). Specimen: memory CD4+ T cells sorted from blood. Subset: CD45RA-negative fraction. The clonotype originates from a man under 40 in good health. CDR3 nucleotides: TGCAGCGTTGTCCTTACAGGCCGCTACGAGCAGTACTTC. It codes for CSVVLTGRYEQYF.